The 12 T cell receptor beta chains in this list originate from one sample, sequenced in a study of Ad26.COV2.S vaccination and SARS-CoV-2 variants. Data came from immunoSEQ multiplex PCR; TCRdb stores just in-frame clones and leaves some out. The sample records about 97,000 clones, around three quarters being singletons. The sequencing used peripheral blood, collected after recovery from COVID-19. Receptors were obtained from a human donor who had recovered from COVID-19.

V and J are TRBV5-6 and TRBJ1-3; the D is unclear. Trimming removed 0 bases from V and 0 bases from J, with 13 bases in between. Germline values: CDR1 SGHDT, CDR2 YYEEEE. CDR3 length equals 17 residues. CDR3 coding DNA: TGTGCCAGCAGCTTGGCCGGGATCAGACACTCTGGAAACACCATATATTTT. Residues: CASSLAGIRHSGNTIYF.

V gene TRBV5-1 combines with J gene TRBJ2-2; D unclear. Germline V gene lookup returns CDR1 SGHRS and CDR2 YFSETQ. The V and J ends lost 0 bases and 9 bases respectively, with 9 bases between them. The CDR3 extends over 13 amino acids. The CDR3 loop reads CASSLDNERELFF. The CDR3 bases are TGCGCCAGCAGCTTGGATAACGAGCGGGAGCTGTTTTTT. The full variable domain, completed using reference TRBV5-1 and TRBJ2-2, is KAGVTQTPRYLIKTRGQQVTLSCSPISGHRSVSWYQQTPGQGLQFLFEYFSETQRNKGNFPGRFSGRQFSNSRSEMNVSTLELGDSALYLCASSLDNERELFFGEGSRLTVL.

The chain joins TRBV30 to TRBJ1-5, with TRBD1 matching over 8 bases. This CDR3 has 12 amino acids. The trim removed 5 bases at V and 7 bases at J, leaving 4 bases unmatched. Germline values: CDR1 GTSNPN, CDR2 SVGIG (reference sequence). Here the CDR3 DNA reads TGTGCCTGGGACAGGGGTGAACAGCCCCAGCATTTT. Its translation: CAWDRGEQPQHF.

This chain links TRBV11-2 with TRBJ2-3; 7 bases align to TRBD1. Germline-derived CDR1 and CDR2 are SGHAT and FQNNGV. This CDR3 is 15 amino acids long. J gave up 4 bases and V 6 bases, and 10 bases lay outside the gene matches. Here the CDR3 reads CASSRTGTEADTQYF. As DNA, the CDR3 is TGTGCCAGCAGTCGCACCGGGACAGAGGCAGATACGCAGTATTTT.

The V call is TRBV5-1, the J call TRBJ2-2; TRBD1 agrees at 9 bases. Germline trimming cut 5 bases from V and 5 bases from J; bases unmatched to any gene: 10. The CDR3 length is 16 residues. Germline assignment: CDR1 SGHRS and CDR2 YFSETQ. CDR3 sequence (DNA): TGCGCCAGCAGGACTCCCGGGACAGGGTATACCGGGGAGCTGTTTTTT. This gives the protein CASRTPGTGYTGELFF.

CDR3 DNA: TGTGCCAGCAAGGGTGAAGCTTTCTTT. It codes for CASKGEAFF. The V call is TRBV9, the J call TRBJ1-1; D call uncertain. V lost 6 bases, J lost 7 bases, and 4 bases lay in between. The CDR3 spans 9 residues. Looked up from germline, CDR1 is SGDLS and CDR2 is YYNGEE.

This clone was observed a single time. The chain is built from TRBV7-2 and TRBJ2-5; a weak D match, TRBD1 (6 bases). This CDR3 is built from 13 residues. Trimming left V 2 bases short and J 6 bases short, with 10 bases between. CDR1 is SGHTA and CDR2 is FQGNSA in the germline V gene. The CDR3 DNA is TGTGCCAGCAGCTTAACCCAGGGGAAGACCCAGTACTTC. Translated, it gives CASSLTQGKTQYF.

The CDR3 region is CSVNNGGSSPLHF. CDR3 bases: TGCAGCGTAAACAATGGGGGTAGTTCACCCCTCCACTTT. The chain employs TRBV29-1 and TRBJ1-6, with TRBD1 as a possible D gene (5 bases). The ends were cut back, 6 bases at V and 9 bases at J, with 15 bases in the middle. Germline loops: CDR1 SQVTM, CDR2 ANQGSEA. The CDR3 runs to 13 residues.

V gene TRBV7-9 combines with J gene TRBJ2-7, with 7 bases aligning to TRBD1. Trimming at V came to 5 bases and at J to 6 bases, leaving 1 base not matched to a gene. The V gene's germline CDR1 is SEHNR and CDR2 FQNEAQ (reference sequence). The CDR3 is made up of 11 amino acids. The CDR3: CASSDRVEQYF. CDR3 in DNA: TGTGCCAGCAGCGACAGGGTCGAGCAGTACTTC.

This chain links TRBV19 with TRBJ2-1, with D possibly TRBD2 on 5 matching bases. V was trimmed by 2 bases and J by 10 bases, leaving 24 bases between them. CDR3 size: 17 residues. Germline CDR1 is LNHDA and CDR2 is SQIVND (reference sequence). The CDR3 spells CASSISTGITRREEQFF. CDR3 in DNA: TGTGCCAGTAGTATATCAACCGGGATTACCCGTCGAGAGGAGCAGTTCTTC.

To note about this clone: Other DNA sequences in this sample translate to the same CDR3. The chain employs TRBV12-3 or TRBV12-4 and TRBJ2-7; D unclear. The CDR3 spans 11 residues. V was clipped by 2 bases and J by 4 bases, with 3 bases between them. CDR3 amino acids: CASSLTYEQYF. The CDR3 DNA reads as TGTGCCAGCAGTTTAACTTACGAGCAGTACTTC.

This chain joins TRBV11-3 and TRBJ2-2, with TRBD1 as a possible D gene (6 bases). Trimming pared 8 bases from V and 4 bases from J, leaving 11 bases between. This CDR3 spans 13 amino acids. In germline, CDR1 is SGHNT, CDR2 YENEEA. CDR3 region: CASSGTSTGELFF. DNA of the CDR3: TGTGCCAGCTCCGGGACATCCACCGGGGAGCTGTTTTTT.